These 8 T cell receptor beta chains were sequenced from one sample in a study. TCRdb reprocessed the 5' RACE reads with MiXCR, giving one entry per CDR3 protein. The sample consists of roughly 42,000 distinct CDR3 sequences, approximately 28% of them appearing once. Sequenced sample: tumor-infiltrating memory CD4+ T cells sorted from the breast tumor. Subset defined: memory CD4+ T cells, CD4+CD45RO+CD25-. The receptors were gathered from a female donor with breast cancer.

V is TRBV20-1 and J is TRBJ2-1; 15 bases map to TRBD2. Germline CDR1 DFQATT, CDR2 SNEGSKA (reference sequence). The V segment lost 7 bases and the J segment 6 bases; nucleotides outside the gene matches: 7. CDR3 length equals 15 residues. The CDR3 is CSVRSGLAGGNEQFF. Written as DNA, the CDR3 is TGCAGTGTACGTTCGGGACTAGCGGGAGGCAATGAGCAGTTCTTC.

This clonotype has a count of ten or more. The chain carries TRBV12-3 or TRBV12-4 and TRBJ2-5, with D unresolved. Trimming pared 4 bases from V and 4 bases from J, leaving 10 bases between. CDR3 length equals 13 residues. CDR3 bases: TGTGCCAGCAGTTCCTCGGGTGGAGAGACCCAGTACTTC. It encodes CASSSSGGETQYF.

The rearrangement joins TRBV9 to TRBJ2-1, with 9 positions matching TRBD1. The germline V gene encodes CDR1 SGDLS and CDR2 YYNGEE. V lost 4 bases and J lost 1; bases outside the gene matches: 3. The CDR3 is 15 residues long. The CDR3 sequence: CASSPGQGSYNEQFF. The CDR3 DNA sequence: TGTGCCAGCAGCCCCGGACAGGGGTCCTACAATGAGCAGTTCTTC. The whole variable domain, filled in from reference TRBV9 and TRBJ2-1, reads DSGVTQTPKHLITATGQRVTLRCSPRSGDLSVYWYQQSLDQGLQFLIQYYNGEERAKGNILERFSAQQFPDLHSELNLSSLELGDSALYFCASSPGQGSYNEQFFGPGTRLTVL.

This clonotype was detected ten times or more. The CDR3 DNA reads TGTGCCAGCAGTTCGACAACAAAAGACACCATATATTTT. This translates into CASSSTTKDTIYF. The J gene is TRBJ1-3, the V gene TRBV12-3 or TRBV12-4; D ambiguous. Trimming took off 4 bases at V and 8 bases at J, with 12 bases between the two ends. The CDR3 has 13 residues.

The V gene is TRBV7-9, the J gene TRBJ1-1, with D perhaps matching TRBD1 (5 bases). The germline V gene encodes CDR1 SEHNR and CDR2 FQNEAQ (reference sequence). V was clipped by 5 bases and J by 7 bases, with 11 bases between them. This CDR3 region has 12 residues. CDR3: CASSHGADEAFF. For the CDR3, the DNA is TGTGCCAGCAGCCATGGGGCAGATGAAGCTTTCTTT.

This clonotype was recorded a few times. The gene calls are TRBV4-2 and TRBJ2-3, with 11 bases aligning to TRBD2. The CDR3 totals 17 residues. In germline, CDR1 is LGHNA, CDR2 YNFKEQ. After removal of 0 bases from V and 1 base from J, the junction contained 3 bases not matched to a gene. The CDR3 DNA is TGTGCCAGCAGCCAAGATATAGCGGGAGGGGGCACAGATACGCAGTATTTT. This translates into CASSQDIAGGGTDTQYF.

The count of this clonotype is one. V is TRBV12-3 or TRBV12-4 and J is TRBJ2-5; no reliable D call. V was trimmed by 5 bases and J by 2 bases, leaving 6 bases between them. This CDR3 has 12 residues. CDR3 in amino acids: CASSPEQETQYF. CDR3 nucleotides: TGTGCCAGCAGTCCAGAGCAAGAGACCCAGTACTTC.

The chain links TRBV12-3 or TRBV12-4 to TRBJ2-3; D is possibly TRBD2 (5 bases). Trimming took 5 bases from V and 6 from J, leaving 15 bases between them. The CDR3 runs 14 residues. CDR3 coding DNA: TGTGCCAGCAGTGTTATGGGAGCTGGTGATACGCAGTATTTT. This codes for CASSVMGAGDTQYF.